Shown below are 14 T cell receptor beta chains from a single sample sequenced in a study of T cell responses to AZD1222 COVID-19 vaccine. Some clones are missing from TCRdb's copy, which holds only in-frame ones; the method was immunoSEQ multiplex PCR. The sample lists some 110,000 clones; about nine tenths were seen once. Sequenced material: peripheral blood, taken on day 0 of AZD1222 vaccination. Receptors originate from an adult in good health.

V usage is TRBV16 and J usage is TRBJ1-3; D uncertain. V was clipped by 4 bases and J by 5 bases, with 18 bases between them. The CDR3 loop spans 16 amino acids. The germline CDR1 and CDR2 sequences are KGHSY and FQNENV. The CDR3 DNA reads TGTGCCAGCAGCCCACCCGGGGAGGGCGCGCGAAACACCATATATTTT. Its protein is CASSPPGEGARNTIYF.

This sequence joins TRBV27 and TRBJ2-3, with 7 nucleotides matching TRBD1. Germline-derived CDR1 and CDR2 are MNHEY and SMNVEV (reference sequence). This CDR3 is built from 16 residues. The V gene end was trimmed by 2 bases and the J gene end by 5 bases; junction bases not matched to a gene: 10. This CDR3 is CASSLIRDRQKDTQYF. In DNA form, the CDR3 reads TGTGCCAGCAGTTTAATCCGGGACAGACAAAAAGATACGCAGTATTTT.

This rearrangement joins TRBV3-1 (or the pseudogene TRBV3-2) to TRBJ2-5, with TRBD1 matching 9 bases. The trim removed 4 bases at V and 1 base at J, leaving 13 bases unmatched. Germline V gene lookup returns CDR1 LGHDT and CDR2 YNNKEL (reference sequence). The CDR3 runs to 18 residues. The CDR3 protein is CASSPRWTGVRIQETQYF. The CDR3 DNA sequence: TGTGCCAGCAGCCCCCGGTGGACAGGGGTTAGGATCCAAGAGACCCAGTACTTC.

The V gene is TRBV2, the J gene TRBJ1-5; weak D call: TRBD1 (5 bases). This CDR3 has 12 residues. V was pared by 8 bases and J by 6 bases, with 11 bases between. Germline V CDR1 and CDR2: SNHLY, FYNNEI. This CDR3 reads CASRQGGQPQHF. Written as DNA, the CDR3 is TGTGCCAGCCGTCAGGGAGGTCAGCCCCAGCATTTT.

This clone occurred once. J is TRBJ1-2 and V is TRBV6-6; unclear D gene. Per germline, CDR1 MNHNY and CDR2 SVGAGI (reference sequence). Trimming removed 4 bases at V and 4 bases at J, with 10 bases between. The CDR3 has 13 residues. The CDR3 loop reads CASSLDEAYGYTF. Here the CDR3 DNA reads TGTGCCAGCAGTTTAGACGAGGCCTATGGCTACACCTTC.

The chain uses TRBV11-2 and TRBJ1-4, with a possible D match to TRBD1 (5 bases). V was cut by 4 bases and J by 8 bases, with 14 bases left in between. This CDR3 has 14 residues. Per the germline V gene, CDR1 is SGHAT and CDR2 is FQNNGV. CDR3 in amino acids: CASSSGFVTEKLFF. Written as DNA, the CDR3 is TGTGCCAGCAGCTCAGGGTTCGTGACAGAAAAACTGTTTTTT.

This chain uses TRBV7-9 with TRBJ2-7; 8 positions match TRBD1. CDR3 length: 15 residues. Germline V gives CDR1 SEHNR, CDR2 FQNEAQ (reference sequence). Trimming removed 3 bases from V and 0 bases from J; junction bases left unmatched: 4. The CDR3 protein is CASSLSGGSSYEQYF. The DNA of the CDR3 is TGTGCCAGCAGCTTGTCAGGGGGCAGCTCCTACGAGCAGTACTTC.

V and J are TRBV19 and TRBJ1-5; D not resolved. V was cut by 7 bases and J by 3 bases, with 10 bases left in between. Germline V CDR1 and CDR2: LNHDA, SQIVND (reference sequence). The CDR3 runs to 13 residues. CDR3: CASNYLDNQPQHF. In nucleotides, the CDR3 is TGTGCCAGTAACTACCTAGACAATCAGCCCCAGCATTTT.

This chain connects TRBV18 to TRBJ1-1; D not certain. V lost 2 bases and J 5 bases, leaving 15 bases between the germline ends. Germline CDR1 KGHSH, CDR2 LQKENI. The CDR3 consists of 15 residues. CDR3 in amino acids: CASSPIWSGETEAFF. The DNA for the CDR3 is TGTGCCAGCTCACCAATTTGGTCCGGGGAAACTGAAGCTTTCTTT.

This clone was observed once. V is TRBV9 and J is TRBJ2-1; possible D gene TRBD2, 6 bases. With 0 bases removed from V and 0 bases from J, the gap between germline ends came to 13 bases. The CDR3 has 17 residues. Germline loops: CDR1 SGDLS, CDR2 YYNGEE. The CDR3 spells CASSVEPAGNSYNEQFF. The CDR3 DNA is TGTGCCAGCAGCGTAGAACCCGCGGGGAACTCCTACAATGAGCAGTTCTTC.

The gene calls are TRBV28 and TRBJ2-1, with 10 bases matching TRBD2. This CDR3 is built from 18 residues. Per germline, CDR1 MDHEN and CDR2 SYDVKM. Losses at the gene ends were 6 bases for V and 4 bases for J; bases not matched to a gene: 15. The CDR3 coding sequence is TGTGCCAGCAGCTCCCCTACGAGCGGGAGGGCCGTTTACAATGAGCAGTTCTTC. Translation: CASSSPTSGRAVYNEQFF.

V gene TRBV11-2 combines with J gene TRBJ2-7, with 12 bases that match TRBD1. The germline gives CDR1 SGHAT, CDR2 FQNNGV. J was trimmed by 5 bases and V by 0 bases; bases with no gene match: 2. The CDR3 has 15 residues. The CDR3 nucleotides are TGTGCCAGCAGCTTAGACGGGACAGGGGGCAACGAGCAGTACTTC. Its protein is CASSLDGTGGNEQYF.

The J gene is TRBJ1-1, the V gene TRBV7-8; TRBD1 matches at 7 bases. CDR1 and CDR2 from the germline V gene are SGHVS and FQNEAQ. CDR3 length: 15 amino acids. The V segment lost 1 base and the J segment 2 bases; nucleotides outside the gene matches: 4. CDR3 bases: TGTGCCAGCAGCTTAGGACAGGGAAAAAACACTGAAGCTTTCTTT. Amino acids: CASSLGQGKNTEAFF.

In DNA, the CDR3 is TGTGCCAGCAGCTTGACTGCTCGGGTATCTGGAAACACCATATATTTT. Its protein product is CASSLTARVSGNTIYF. The rearrangement links TRBV7-2 to TRBJ1-3, with no clear D. The CDR3 is 16 amino acids. Trimming removed 3 bases at V and 1 base at J, with 13 bases between. The germline V gene has CDR1 SGHTA and CDR2 FQGNSA.